These T cell receptor beta chains were read from a single sample in a study of control samples from healthy donors and cancer patients. Sequencing used immunoSEQ multiplex PCR; TCRdb keeps in-frame clones, though not all of them. Of over 50,000 clones listed, 95% to 97% are singletons. Sequenced material: blood. Source of these receptors: a woman aged 18-35 years in good health. CDR3s include the opening cysteine and the closing phenylalanine or tryptophan. Each record gives: clone size, D gene, V gene, J gene, CDR3 DNA, CDR3 protein. A D gene is named only where the DNA matches it firmly. Not all rows give a size; the values are once, few, many and, for expanded clones, a class.

NA	NA	TRBV28	TRBJ2-6	TGTGCCAGCACTGCGGACAGTAGTCTCGGGGCCAACGTCCTGACTTTC	CASTADSSLGANVLTF
NA	NA	TRBV30	TRBJ2-5	TGTGCCTGGAGTCTCGGAGAGACCCAGTACTTC	CAWSLGETQYF
NA	NA	TRBV6-6	TRBJ1-4	TGTGCCGCCAGCACTAATTTAAGTAATGAAAAACTGTTTTTT	CAASTNLSNEKLFF
few	NA	TRBV5-4	TRBJ2-7	TGTGCCAGCAGCTTGGTGGGGGGCCCCCATGCCGAGCAGTACTTC	CASSLVGGPHAEQYF
NA	TRBD2	TRBV18	TRBJ2-7	TGTGCCAGCTCACCAGGACTAGCGGGGGCCGGCGCCTCCTACGAGCAGTACTTC	CASSPGLAGAGASYEQYF
few	NA	TRBV29-1	TRBJ1-1	TGCAGCGTTGACCCACATGCCGGCAGGACTGAAGCTTTCTTT	CSVDPHAGRTEAFF
few	NA	TRBV6-5	TRBJ1-2	TGTGCCAGCAGTCCTTTGAACTTGGGCTACACCTTC	CASSPLNLGYTF
NA	NA	TRBV12-3/TRBV12-4	TRBJ2-5	TGTGCCAGCAGTTGGAACCAAGAGACCCAGTACTTC	CASSWNQETQYF
NA	NA	TRBV5-1	TRBJ2-2	TGCGCCAGCAGCTTAGAGTCTAGCTCCGGGGAGCTGTTTTTT	CASSLESSSGELFF
once	NA	TRBV11-2	TRBJ1-2	TGTGCCAGCAGCTCCGTGTGGGGGGGGAGGCTCTATGGCTACACCTTC	CASSSVWGGRLYGYTF
NA	NA	TRBV3-1/TRBV3-2	TRBJ2-3	TGTGCCAGCAGCCAGACTGCGGGTACGCAGTATTTT	CASSQTAGTQYF
NA	TRBD2	TRBV6-5	TRBJ2-7	TGTGCCAGCAGCAGCATAGGGACTAGCGGCTACGAGCAGTACTTC	CASSSIGTSGYEQYF
NA	NA	TRBV6-2/TRBV6-3	TRBJ1-2	TGTGCCAGCAGTTATGGAATTAACTATGGCTACACCTTC	CASSYGINYGYTF
NA	TRBD1	TRBV5-1	TRBJ1-6	TGCGCCAGCAGCCCTCGGACAGGGGATAATTCACCCCTCCACTTT	CASSPRTGDNSPLHF
NA	NA	TRBV6-2/TRBV6-3	TRBJ2-1	TGTGCCAGCAGTTATTCTGAGGTCAATGAGCAGTTCTTC	CASSYSEVNEQFF
NA	NA	TRBV21-1	TRBJ2-7	NA	CASSKGVAEGAAYEQYF
NA	TRBD1	TRBV4-1	TRBJ2-7	TGCGCCAGCCGAGGGACAGGGCGCGACGAGCAGTACTTC	CASRGTGRDEQYF
once	TRBD2	TRBV12-3/TRBV12-4	TRBJ2-3	TGTGCCAGCTCCGCGGGAGCAGATACGCAGTATTTT	CASSAGADTQYF
NA	NA	TRBV11-2	TRBJ2-7	TGTGCCAGCAGCTTCACGGGGGAGCAGTACTTC	CASSFTGEQYF
once	NA	TRBV5-6	TRBJ2-3	TGTGCCAGCAGCTTGGAGTTTAGGGAAATGGGCACAGATACGCAGTATTTT	CASSLEFREMGTDTQYF
NA	NA	TRBV11-2	TRBJ2-6	TGTGCCAGCCTCCTCTCTGGGGCCAACGTCCTGACTTTC	CASLLSGANVLTF
NA	NA	TRBV5-6	TRBJ2-1	TGTGCCAGCAGCACGGGGCCCCGCGAGGATGAGCAGTTCTTC	CASSTGPREDEQFF
NA	NA	TRBV7-2	TRBJ1-6	TGTGCCAGCAGCTTCGGGGACATAAATTCACCCCTCCACTTT	CASSFGDINSPLHF
NA	TRBD1	TRBV5-6	TRBJ2-3	TGTGCCAGCAGACTTCTCCGGACAGGGAGGTCAGATACGCAGTATTTT	CASRLLRTGRSDTQYF
NA	TRBD2	TRBV2	TRBJ2-2	TGTGCCAGCAGTGTGGCGGGACTAGCGGGGGGGCACGGGGAGCTGTTTTTT	CASSVAGLAGGHGELFF
NA	TRBD2	TRBV9	TRBJ2-3	TGTGCCAGCAGCCCAACTAGCGTATCAGTAGATACGCAGTATTTT	CASSPTSVSVDTQYF
once	TRBD2	TRBV7-3	TRBJ2-5	TGTGCCAGCAGCTTGAGTAGCGGGGCGGGGGAGACCCAGTACTTC	CASSLSSGAGETQYF
NA	NA	TRBV28	TRBJ1-5	TGTGCCAGCACCGAGGGGTGGGGATATAGCAATCAGCCCCAGCATTTT	CASTEGWGYSNQPQHF
NA	NA	TRBV15	TRBJ2-7	TGTGCCACCAGCAGATGGCGAGGGGCAGGTCTCTACGAGCAGTACTTC	CATSRWRGAGLYEQYF
NA	NA	TRBV6-4	TRBJ2-7	TGTGCCGGGAGGGACAGAGCCTACGAGCAGTACTTC	CAGRDRAYEQYF
NA	NA	TRBV28	TRBJ1-4	TGTGCCAGCAACCGGGGGCTTAATGAAAAACTGTTTTTT	CASNRGLNEKLFF
NA	NA	TRBV7-2	TRBJ2-3	TGTGCCAGCAGCTTAGCGTGGGGCTCCATCAATACGCAGTATTTT	CASSLAWGSINTQYF
once	TRBD2	TRBV19	TRBJ2-7	TGTGCCAGCAGGGAGCGGGGAGGATATGAGCAGTACTTC	CASRERGGYEQYF
NA	NA	TRBV9	TRBJ2-5	TGTGCCAGCAGCGGCGGCAGACTATCCCAAGAGACCCAGTACTTC	CASSGGRLSQETQYF
NA	NA	TRBV7-9	TRBJ1-2	TGTGCCAGCAGCTTAGTCCCGGAGGGGGACTATGGCTACACCTTC	CASSLVPEGDYGYTF
NA	NA	TRBV15	TRBJ1-6	TGTGCCACCAGCAGAGACAGGGACACAGGAGGCTCACCCCTCCACTTT	CATSRDRDTGGSPLHF
NA	NA	TRBV7-2	TRBJ1-1	TGTGCCAGCAGCTTAGCGAGGGGCGTCACTGAAGCTTTCTTT	CASSLARGVTEAFF
NA	TRBD1	TRBV10-3	TRBJ2-5	TGTGCCATCAGTTCCCAGACAGGGTCGGAGACCCAGTACTTC	CAISSQTGSETQYF
NA	NA	TRBV15	TRBJ2-7	TGTGCCACCAGCAGATCGGGTCCCTACGAGCAGTACTTC	CATSRSGPYEQYF
NA	TRBD2	TRBV28	TRBJ2-1	TGTGCCAGCAGTTTAATTAGGCTAGCGGTGGGTCCCTACAATGAGCAGTTCTTC	CASSLIRLAVGPYNEQFF
NA	TRBD1	TRBV2	TRBJ1-6	TGTGCCAGCAATAGACAGGGCGGCTCCTATAATTCACCCCTCCACTTT	CASNRQGGSYNSPLHF
NA	TRBD1	TRBV9	TRBJ1-6	TGTGCCAGCAGCGCCGACAGGGGGCTTAGGCCCAATTCACCCCTCCACTTT	CASSADRGLRPNSPLHF
NA	NA	TRBV12-3/TRBV12-4	TRBJ2-2	TGTGCCAGCAGCCTCAACCCCACCGGGGAGCTGTTTTTT	CASSLNPTGELFF
NA	NA	TRBV2	TRBJ1-5	TGTGCCAGCAGTGGCCCAGAAAATCAGCCCCAGCATTTT	CASSGPENQPQHF
NA	NA	TRBV29-1	TRBJ2-7	TGCAGCGTTGAAGATTATTCAGGGCAGTACTTC	CSVEDYSGQYF
NA	NA	TRBV4-1	TRBJ2-3	TGCGCCAGCAGCCTTGAAGGGTTGAATACGCAGTATTTT	CASSLEGLNTQYF
NA	NA	TRBV27	TRBJ1-2	TGTGCCAGCGCGGAGAGCAGGTTTTATGGCTACACCTTC	CASAESRFYGYTF
NA	NA	TRBV7-2	TRBJ1-6	TGTGCCAGCAGGGATCGGGGGCGTTCACCCCTCCACTTT	CASRDRGRSPLHF